This T cell receptor beta chain was profiled in a study of blood T cell repertoires in COVID-19. Living in 24 US areas, the participants were between 18 and 89 years of age. Two negative PCRs, clearance, or symptom resolution characterized the recovered Cohort 3 donors. V was pared by 2 bases and J by 5 bases, with 10 bases of the junction left unmatched. This CDR3 has 16 amino acids. Authors' processing steps: The assay estimated nucleated cells by amplifying reference gene primers. Profiling relied on immunoSEQ multiplex PCR, and the TCRdb table lists in-frame clones only, not all of them. The DNA was the basis for D and trimming; V, J and clone size are from that table. The sample has 300,000 to 450,000 clones, approximately 90% seen once.

The source of this sequence is a woman under 30 who had recovered from COVID-19. The source material was PBMCs or T cells enriched from blood (not recorded which). V and J are TRBV23-1 and TRBJ1-2; 8 bases fit TRBD1. TRBV23-1 is noted as an ORF with a role that remains uncertain. This chain's CDR3 is CASSQPTPTGEYGYTF. CDR3 DNA sequence: TGCGCCAGCAGTCAACCAACCCCGACAGGGGAATATGGCTACACCTTC.